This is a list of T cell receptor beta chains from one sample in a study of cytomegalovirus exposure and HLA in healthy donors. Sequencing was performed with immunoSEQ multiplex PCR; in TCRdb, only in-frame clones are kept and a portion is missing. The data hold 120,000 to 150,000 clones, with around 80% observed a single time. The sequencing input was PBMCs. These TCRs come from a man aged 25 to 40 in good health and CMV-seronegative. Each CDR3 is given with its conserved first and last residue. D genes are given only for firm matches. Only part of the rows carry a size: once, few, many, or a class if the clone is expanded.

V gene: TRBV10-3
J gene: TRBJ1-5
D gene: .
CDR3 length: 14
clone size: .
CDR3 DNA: TGTGCCATCAGTGTTTCCGGGAGAAATCAGCCCCAGCATTTT
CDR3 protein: CAISVSGRNQPQHF

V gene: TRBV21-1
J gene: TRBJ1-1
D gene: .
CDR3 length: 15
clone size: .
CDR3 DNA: TGTGCCAGCAGCGGGGGTCTGACAGGGAACACTGAAGCTTTCTTT
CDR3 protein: CASSGGLTGNTEAFF

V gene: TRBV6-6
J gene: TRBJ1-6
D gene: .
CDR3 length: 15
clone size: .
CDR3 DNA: TGTGCCAGCAGTTACGGTCCGAGCTATAATTCACCCCTCCACTTT
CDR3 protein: CASSYGPSYNSPLHF

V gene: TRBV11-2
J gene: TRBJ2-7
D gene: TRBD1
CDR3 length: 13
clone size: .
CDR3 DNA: TGTGCCAGCAGCCTGTCGGACAGGGGCCTTTCTGTCTTC
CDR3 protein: CASSLSDRGLSVF

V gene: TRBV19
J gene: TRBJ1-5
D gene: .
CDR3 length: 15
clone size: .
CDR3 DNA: TGTGCCAGCCACGATCAGGGTATTCGGAATCAGCCCCAGCATTTT
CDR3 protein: CASHDQGIRNQPQHF

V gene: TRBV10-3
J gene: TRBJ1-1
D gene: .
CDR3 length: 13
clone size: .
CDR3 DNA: TGTGCCATCAGTCAGGGAGGAGTCGCTGAAGCTTTCTTT
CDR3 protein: CAISQGGVAEAFF

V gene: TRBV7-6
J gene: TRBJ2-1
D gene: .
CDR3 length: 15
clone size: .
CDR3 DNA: TGTGCCAGCAGCCCGAGACTGAGTTCCTACAATGAGCAGTTCTTC
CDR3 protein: CASSPRLSSYNEQFF

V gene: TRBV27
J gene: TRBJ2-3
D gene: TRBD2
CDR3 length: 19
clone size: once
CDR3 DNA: TGTGCCAGCAGTTCTTTTCCCGGTCGACTAGCGGGTCTCACAGATACGCAGTATTTT
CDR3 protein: CASSSFPGRLAGLTDTQYF

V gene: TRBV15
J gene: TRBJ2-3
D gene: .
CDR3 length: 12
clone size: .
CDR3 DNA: TGTGCCACCAGCAGGACTAGAGATACGCAGTATTTT
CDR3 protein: CATSRTRDTQYF

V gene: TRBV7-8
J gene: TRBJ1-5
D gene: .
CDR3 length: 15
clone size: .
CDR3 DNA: TGTGCCAGCAGCGGTCAAGGGGCCCAGAGTTGGCCCCAGCATTTT
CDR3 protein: CASSGQGAQSWPQHF

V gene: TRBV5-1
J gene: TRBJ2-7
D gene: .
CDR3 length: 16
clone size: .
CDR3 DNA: TGCGCCAGCAGCTTGGATGGGAAGGGGGGGCGCTACGAGCAGTACTTC
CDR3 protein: CASSLDGKGGRYEQYF

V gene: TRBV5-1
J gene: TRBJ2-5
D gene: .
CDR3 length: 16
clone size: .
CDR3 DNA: TGCGCCAGCAGCGACATTACGGGGGGCAGGCAAGAGACCCAGTACTTC
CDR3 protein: CASSDITGGRQETQYF

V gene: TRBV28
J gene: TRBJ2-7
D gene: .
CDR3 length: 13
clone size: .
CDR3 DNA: TGTGCCAGCAGTGGCGGACACTTATACGAGCAGTACTTC
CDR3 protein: CASSGGHLYEQYF

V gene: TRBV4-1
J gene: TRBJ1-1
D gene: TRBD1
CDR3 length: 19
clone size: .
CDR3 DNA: TGCGCCAGCAGCCAAGGGTTCCTCTTTAGACAGGGGGAGGGCACTGAAGCTTTCTTT
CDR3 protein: CASSQGFLFRQGEGTEAFF

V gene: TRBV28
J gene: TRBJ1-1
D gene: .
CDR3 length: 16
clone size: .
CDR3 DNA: TGTGCCAGCAGTTTAGCCCGAGCCAGGTTCCGGACTGAAGCTTTCTTT
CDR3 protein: CASSLARARFRTEAFF

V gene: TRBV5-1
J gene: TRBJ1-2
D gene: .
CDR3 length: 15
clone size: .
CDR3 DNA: TGCGCCAGCAGCTCTTCAGGGTCCAGGAGCTATGGCTACACCTTC
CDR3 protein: CASSSSGSRSYGYTF

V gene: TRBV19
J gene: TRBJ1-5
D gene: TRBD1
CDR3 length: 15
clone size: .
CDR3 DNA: TGTGCCAGTAGAGCGGACAGGCTAAGCAATCAGCCCCAGCATTTT
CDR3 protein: CASRADRLSNQPQHF

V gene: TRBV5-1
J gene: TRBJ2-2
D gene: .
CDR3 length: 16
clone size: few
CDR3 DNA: TGCGCCAGCAGCTCCACACTAGACGGGTTGACCGGGGAGCTGTTTTTT
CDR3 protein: CASSSTLDGLTGELFF

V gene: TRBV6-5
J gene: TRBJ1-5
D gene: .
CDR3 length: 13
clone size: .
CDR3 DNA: TGTGCCAGCAGTTACTCGGGGGGTGGGCCCCAGCATTTT
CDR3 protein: CASSYSGGGPQHF

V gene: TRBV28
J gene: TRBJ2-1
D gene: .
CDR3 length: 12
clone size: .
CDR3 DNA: TGTGCCAGCAGTTTAGAGGGAAGGGAGCAGTTCTTC
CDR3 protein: CASSLEGREQFF

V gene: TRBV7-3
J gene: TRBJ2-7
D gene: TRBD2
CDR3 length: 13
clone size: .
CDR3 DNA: TGTGCCAGCAGCCCGGGACTATCCCACGAGCAGTACTTC
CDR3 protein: CASSPGLSHEQYF

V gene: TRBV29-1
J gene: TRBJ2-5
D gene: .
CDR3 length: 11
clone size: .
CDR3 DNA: TGCAGCGTCGCTGACGGGTTGACCCAGTACTTC
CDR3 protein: CSVADGLTQYF

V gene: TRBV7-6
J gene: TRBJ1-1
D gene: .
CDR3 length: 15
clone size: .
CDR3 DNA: TGTGCCAGCAGCCTGAGTTCCTCGGGTTGGACTGAAGCTTTCTTT
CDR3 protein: CASSLSSSGWTEAFF

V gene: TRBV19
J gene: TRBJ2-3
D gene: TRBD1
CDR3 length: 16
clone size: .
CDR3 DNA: TGTGCCAGTAGTATAGACCCCGGGACAGGGACAGATACGCAGTATTTT
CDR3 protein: CASSIDPGTGTDTQYF

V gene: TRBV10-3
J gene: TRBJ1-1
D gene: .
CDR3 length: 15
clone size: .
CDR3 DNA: TGTGCCATCAGTGAGGGGAAGACAGTTAACACTGAAGCTTTCTTT
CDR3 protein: CAISEGKTVNTEAFF

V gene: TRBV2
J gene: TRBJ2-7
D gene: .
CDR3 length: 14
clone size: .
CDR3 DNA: TGTGCCAGCATTAGACAGCCCCAAGCTTACGAGCAGTACTTC
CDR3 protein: CASIRQPQAYEQYF

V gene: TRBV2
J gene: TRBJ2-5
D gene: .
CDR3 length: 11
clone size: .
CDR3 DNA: TGTGCCAGCGCCAGGGAAGAGACCCAGTACTTC
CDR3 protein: CASAREETQYF

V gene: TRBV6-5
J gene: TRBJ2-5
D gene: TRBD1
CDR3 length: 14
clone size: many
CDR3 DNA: TGTGCCAGCAGCCAGACAGGGGGTGGCAGGGCCCAGTACTTC
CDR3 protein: CASSQTGGGRAQYF

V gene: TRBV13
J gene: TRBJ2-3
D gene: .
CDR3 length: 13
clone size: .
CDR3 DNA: TGTGCCAGCAGCTTCGGACAAACAGATACGCAGTATTTT
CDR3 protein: CASSFGQTDTQYF

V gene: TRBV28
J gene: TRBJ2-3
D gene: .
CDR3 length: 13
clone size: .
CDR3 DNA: TGTGCCAGCATGGAGGGTTTCGCAGATACGCAGTATTTT
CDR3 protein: CASMEGFADTQYF

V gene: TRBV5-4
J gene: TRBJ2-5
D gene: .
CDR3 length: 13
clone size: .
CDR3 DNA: TGTGCCAGCAGCTTGATAGATCAAGAGACCCAGTACTTC
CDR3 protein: CASSLIDQETQYF

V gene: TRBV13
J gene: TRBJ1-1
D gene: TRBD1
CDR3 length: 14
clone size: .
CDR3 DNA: TGTGCCAGCAGCCAGCGACAGGGCGGGACTGAAGCTTTCTTT
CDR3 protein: CASSQRQGGTEAFF

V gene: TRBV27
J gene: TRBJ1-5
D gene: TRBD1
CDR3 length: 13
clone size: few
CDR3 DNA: TGTGCCAGCAGTGCCAGGGGGAATCAGCCCCAGCATTTT
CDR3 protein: CASSARGNQPQHF

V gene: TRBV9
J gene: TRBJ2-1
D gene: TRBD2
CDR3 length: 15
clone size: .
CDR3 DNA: TGTGCCAGCAGCGGGACTAGCGGGTGGGCTGGCGAGCAGTTCTTC
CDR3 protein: CASSGTSGWAGEQFF

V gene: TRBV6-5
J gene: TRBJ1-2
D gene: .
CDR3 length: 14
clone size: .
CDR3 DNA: TGTGCCAGCAGTTACTCGATTGGAGGGGACGGCTACACCTTC
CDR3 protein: CASSYSIGGDGYTF

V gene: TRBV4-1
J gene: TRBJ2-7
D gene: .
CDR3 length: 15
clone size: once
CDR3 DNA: TGCGCCAGCAGCCCAGGGGGGCTTGTTCGTTACGAGCAGTACTTC
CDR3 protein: CASSPGGLVRYEQYF

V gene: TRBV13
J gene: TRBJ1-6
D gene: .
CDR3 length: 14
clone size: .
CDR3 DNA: TGTGCCAGCAGCTTAGGGACCCGAGGCTCACCCCTCCACTTT
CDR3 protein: CASSLGTRGSPLHF

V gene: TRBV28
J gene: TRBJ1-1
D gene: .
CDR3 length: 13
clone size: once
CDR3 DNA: TGTGCCAGCAGGTATCAGGGTAACACTGAAGCTTTCTTT
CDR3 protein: CASRYQGNTEAFF

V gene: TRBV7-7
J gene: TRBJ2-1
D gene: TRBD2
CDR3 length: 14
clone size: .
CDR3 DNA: TGTGCCAGCAGCTTAGGGACTAGCGCTGATGAGCAGTTCTTC
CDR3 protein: CASSLGTSADEQFF

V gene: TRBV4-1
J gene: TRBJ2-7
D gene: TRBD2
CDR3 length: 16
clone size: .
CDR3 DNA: TGCGCCAGCAGCCAGTCGGGACTAGCGGGGAGCTACGAGCAGTACTTC
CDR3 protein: CASSQSGLAGSYEQYF

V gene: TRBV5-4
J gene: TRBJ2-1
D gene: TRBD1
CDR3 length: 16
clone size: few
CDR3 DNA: TGTGCCAGCAGCCTCGAGACACAGGGGCCTTACAATGAGCAGTTCTTC
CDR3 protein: CASSLETQGPYNEQFF

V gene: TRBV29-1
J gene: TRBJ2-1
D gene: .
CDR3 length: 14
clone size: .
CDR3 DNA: TGCAGCGTTGAGGGCCCAAGCTCCTACAATGAGCAGTTCTTC
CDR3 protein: CSVEGPSSYNEQFF